The 27 T cell receptor beta chains in this list originate from one sample, sequenced in a study of blood T cell repertoires in COVID-19. Profiling relied on immunoSEQ multiplex PCR, and the TCRdb table lists in-frame clones only, not all of them. The sample comprises under 50,000 clones, roughly 75% of which are singletons, and around 38% rests with the top ten. Sequencing used peripheral blood. The receptors originated from a man aged 80 or over with active or convalescent COVID-19.

The chain links TRBV14 to TRBJ2-3; 8 bases line up with TRBD2. The CDR3 loop spans 16 amino acids. Losses at the gene ends were 0 bases for V and 7 bases for J; bases not matched to a gene: 9. Germline assignment: CDR1 SGHDN and CDR2 FVKESK. This CDR3 reads CASSQDSSGGTYTQYF. CDR3 DNA: TGTGCCAGCAGCCAAGATTCCAGCGGGGGAACCTATACGCAGTATTTT. Variable domain in full (rest from reference TRBV14 and TRBJ2-3): EAGVTQFPSHSVIEKGQTVTLRCDPISGHDNLYWYRRVMGKEIKFLLHFVKESKQDESGMPNNRFLAERTGGTYSTLKVQPAELEDSGVYFCASSQDSSGGTYTQYFGPGTRLTVL.

The chain recombines TRBV11-3 with TRBJ2-1; 8 bases fit TRBD1. The CDR3 consists of 15 residues. Per germline, CDR1 SGHNT and CDR2 YENEEA. V lost 3 bases to trimming and J lost 3 bases; unmatched junction nucleotides: 4. CDR3 in amino acids: CASSLGQEGYNEQFF. The CDR3 DNA is TGTGCCAGCAGCTTGGGACAGGAGGGCTACAATGAGCAGTTCTTC.

CDR3 sequence (DNA): TGTGCCAGCAGCCCCAGGCCGGGACTAGCGGGGGGGAAAAGCACAGATACGCAGTATTTT. As protein: CASSPRPGLAGGKSTDTQYF. The chain couples TRBV9 to TRBJ2-3, with TRBD2 matching 16 bases. Germline V gene data show CDR1 as SGDLS and CDR2 as YYNGEE. The CDR3 has 20 residues. V was pared by 4 bases and J by 0 bases, with 11 bases of the junction left unmatched. The whole variable domain, remainder taken from reference TRBV9 and TRBJ2-3, is DSGVTQTPKHLITATGQRVTLRCSPRSGDLSVYWYQQSLDQGLQFLIQYYNGEERAKGNILERFSAQQFPDLHSELNLSSLELGDSALYFCASSPRPGLAGGKSTDTQYFGPGTRLTVL.

The V call is TRBV7-9, the J call TRBJ1-3, with 7 bases lining up with TRBD1. The CDR3 runs 14 residues. Germline CDR1 and CDR2: SEHNR and FQNEAQ (reference sequence). Trimming at V came to 3 bases and at J to 4 bases, leaving 3 bases not matched to a gene. CDR3 amino acids: CASSFTGEGNTIYF. In DNA form, the CDR3 reads TGTGCCAGCAGCTTTACAGGGGAAGGAAACACCATATATTTT.

This clone is categorized as hyperexpanded. This rearrangement joins TRBV3-1 (or the pseudogene TRBV3-2) to TRBJ1-2, with D tentatively TRBD1 (5 bases). V was cut by 0 bases and J by 3 bases, with 11 bases left in between. Germline assignment: CDR1 LGHDT and CDR2 YNNKEL (reference sequence). This CDR3 has 15 residues. This CDR3 is CASSQDFTGDYGYTF. The CDR3 DNA sequence: TGTGCCAGCAGCCAAGATTTCACAGGTGACTATGGCTACACCTTC.

V is TRBV20-1 and J is TRBJ2-5; D is uncertain. There are 13 residues in the CDR3. Germline assignment: CDR1 DFQATT and CDR2 SNEGSKA (reference sequence). V lost 3 bases to trimming and J lost 1 base, with 9 bases between them. Here the CDR3 DNA reads TGCAGTGCTAGTCGCCGGAGCCAAGAGACCCAGTACTTC. Protein product: CSASRRSQETQYF.

The J gene is TRBJ2-5, the V gene TRBV15; tentative D call: TRBD2 (7 bases). The CDR3 consists of 15 residues. The V end was cut by 4 bases, the J end by 3 bases, with 15 bases between. The germline CDR1 and CDR2 sequences are LNHNV and YYDKDF (reference sequence). CDR3 coding DNA: TGTGCCACCAGCACTCACGGAGGGGGGGAAGAGACCCAGTACTTC. It specifies CATSTHGGGEETQYF.

The gene calls are TRBV12-3 or TRBV12-4 and TRBJ2-7; D is unresolved. There are 11 residues in the CDR3. V was shortened by 1 base and J by 6 bases, with 4 bases between the two germline ends. The CDR3 DNA is TGTGCCAGCAGTTTAGTGAGCGAGCAGTACTTC. Translated: CASSLVSEQYF.

This clone has a single count. This rearrangement joins TRBV27 to TRBJ1-1, with no clear D. V was clipped by 5 bases and J by 1 base, with 5 bases between them. This CDR3 has 12 amino acids. Germline CDR1 is MNHEY and CDR2 is SMNVEV (reference sequence). CDR3: CASSPGNTEAFF. In DNA form, the CDR3 reads TGTGCCAGCAGTCCAGGGAACACTGAAGCTTTCTTT.

This sequence joins TRBV18 and TRBJ2-1; no definite D call. Germline V gives CDR1 KGHSH, CDR2 LQKENI. With 6 bases removed from V and 7 bases from J, the gap between germline ends came to 16 bases. The CDR3 has 14 residues. In DNA, the CDR3 is TGTGCCAGCTCGCCCCGATACAGTTCTAATGAGCAGTTCTTC. This encodes CASSPRYSSNEQFF.

This chain links TRBV9 with TRBJ1-4, with 9 bases aligning to TRBD1. CDR1 and CDR2 from the germline V gene are SGDLS and YYNGEE. V shed 3 bases and J 8 bases; nucleotides not matched to a gene: 5. The CDR3 contains 14 residues. CDR3 residues: CASSGQGVGEKLFF. As DNA, the CDR3 is TGTGCCAGCAGCGGACAGGGGGTCGGGGAAAAACTGTTTTTT.

V gene TRBV28 combines with J gene TRBJ1-2; TRBD1 is a possible D gene (6 bases). Trimming cost V 6 bases and J 8 bases, with 16 bases left between them. CDR1 and CDR2 (germline): MDHEN, SYDVKM. CDR3 size: 13 residues. CDR3 coding DNA: TGTGCCAGCAGGTATGACAGGTTAGGAGGCTACACCTTC. Translation: CASRYDRLGGYTF.

This chain uses TRBV7-5 with TRBJ1-4. TRBV7-5 is classified as a pseudogene. There are 17 residues in the CDR3. The CDR3 DNA reads as TGTGCCAGAAGCACTGAGAGAAGACTACCAACTAATGAAAAACTGTTTTTT. This codes for CARSTERRLPTNEKLFF.

The V call is TRBV2, the J call TRBJ2-5; D call uncertain. Germline loops: CDR1 SNHLY, CDR2 FYNNEI. V was clipped by 4 bases and J by 1 base, with 7 bases between them. The CDR3 has 13 amino acids. For the CDR3, the DNA is TGTGCCAGCAGTGTTAATGTCCAAGAGACCCAGTACTTC. Its translation is CASSVNVQETQYF. Full variable domain (missing parts from reference TRBV2 and TRBJ2-5): EPEVTQTPSHQVTQMGQEVILRCVPISNHLYFYWYRQILGQKVEFLVSFYNNEISEKSEIFDDQFSVERPDGSNFTLKIRSTKLEDSAMYFCASSVNVQETQYFGPGTRLLVL.

The chain is built from TRBV5-6 and TRBJ2-3; 13 bases agree with TRBD2. V gave up 6 bases and J gave up 1 base; unmatched junction bases: 11. Germline V gives CDR1 SGHDT, CDR2 YYEEEE. This CDR3 has 18 residues. CDR3 nucleotide sequence: TGTGCCAGCAACGATGGACTAGCGGGAGAGGTGGGCACAGATACGCAGTATTTT. Protein: CASNDGLAGEVGTDTQYF.

CDR3 protein: CASSPGYHEQYF. The CDR3 bases are TGTGCCAGCAGCCCCGGGTACCACGAGCAGTACTTC. The chain couples TRBV12-3 or TRBV12-4 to TRBJ2-7; D not resolved. V shed 6 bases and J shed 5 bases, with 11 bases lying between them. The CDR3 loop spans 12 amino acids.

The chain recombines TRBV4-2 with TRBJ1-2; a possible D gene is TRBD1 (5 bases). Looked up from germline, CDR1 is LGHNA and CDR2 is YNFKEQ. V lost 0 bases and J lost 5, with 13 bases in between. This CDR3 has 15 amino acids. The CDR3 region is CASSQDQGRHYGYTF. CDR3 coding DNA: TGTGCCAGCAGCCAAGATCAGGGCAGGCATTATGGCTACACCTTC.

The chain couples TRBV18 to TRBJ1-5; 9 nucleotides line up with TRBD1. The CDR3 spans 15 residues. Germline V gene lookup returns CDR1 KGHSH and CDR2 LQKENI. After removal of 5 bases from V and 1 base from J, the junction contained 3 bases not matched to a gene. In DNA form, the CDR3 reads TGTGCCAGCTCATCCGACAGGGGGAGCAATCAGCCCCAGCATTTT. This codes for CASSSDRGSNQPQHF.

The V call is TRBV29-1, the J call TRBJ2-1, with D perhaps TRBD2 (7 bases). Germline CDR1 reads SQVTM; CDR2 reads ANQGSEA. The germline V and J ends were trimmed by 7 bases and 4 bases, with 14 bases remaining between them. The CDR3 loop spans 13 amino acids. The CDR3 is CSGRGAHYNEQFF. CDR3 DNA: TGCAGCGGTCGGGGGGCACATTACAATGAGCAGTTCTTC.

The chain combines TRBV10-3 with TRBJ1-1, with D perhaps TRBD1 (5 bases). This CDR3 is 17 amino acids long. Trimming took 2 bases from V and 1 from J, leaving 17 bases between them. Germline CDR1 is ENHRY and CDR2 is SYGVKD. The CDR3 DNA reads as TGTGCCATCAGTGAGACGGACCCGACAAGGGGGAACACTGAAGCTTTCTTT. As protein: CAISETDPTRGNTEAFF.

This chain uses TRBV19 with TRBJ2-7; 9 nucleotides align to TRBD1. CDR3 length: 13 amino acids. Germline CDR1 and CDR2: LNHDA and SQIVND (reference sequence). The ends lost 5 bases at V and 4 bases at J; junction bases unmatched: 3. The chain's CDR3 is CASSLDRGYEQYF. Here the CDR3 DNA reads TGTGCCAGTAGTCTGGACAGGGGATACGAGCAGTACTTC.

The J gene is TRBJ2-3, the V gene TRBV5-1; 8 nucleotides agree with TRBD1. From germline, CDR1 is SGHRS and CDR2 YFSETQ. V was pared by 3 bases and J by 2 bases, with 2 bases of the junction left unmatched. The CDR3 extends over 14 amino acids. This CDR3 is CASSWTGLTDTQYF. CDR3 nucleotide sequence: TGCGCCAGCAGCTGGACAGGGCTCACAGATACGCAGTATTTT.

The chain recombines TRBV28 with TRBJ2-2; TRBD2 is a possible D gene (5 bases). Trimming cost V 4 bases and J 0 bases, with 12 bases left between them. The CDR3 spans 16 residues. Germline V gene data show CDR1 as MDHEN and CDR2 as SYDVKM. CDR3 amino acids: CASSSEGGTNTGELFF. The DNA for the CDR3 is TGTGCCAGCAGTTCCGAGGGTGGAACGAACACCGGGGAGCTGTTTTTT. The entire variable domain, with the rest obtained from reference TRBV28 and TRBJ2-2, is as follows: DVKVTQSSRYLVKRTGEKVFLECVQDMDHENMFWYRQDPGLGLRLIYFSYDVKMKEKGDIPEGYSVSREKKERFSLILESASTNQTSMYLCASSSEGGTNTGELFFGEGSRLTVL.

This chain joins TRBV28 and TRBJ2-3; perhaps TRBD2 as D (6 bases). CDR1 and CDR2 from the germline V gene are MDHEN and SYDVKM. The CDR3 is 16 residues long. V lost 4 bases to trimming and J lost 7 bases, with 21 bases between them. This CDR3 reads CASSSPSTRTYNTQYF. The CDR3 DNA reads as TGTGCCAGCAGTTCCCCGTCGACTAGGACATATAATACGCAGTATTTT.

The V call is TRBV27, the J call TRBJ2-1; 10 positions match TRBD2. Trimming cost V 3 bases and J 1 base; bases outside gene matches: 3. The CDR3 totals 16 residues. Germline values: CDR1 MNHEY, CDR2 SMNVEV (reference sequence). The DNA of the CDR3 is TGTGCCAGCAGTTTCTGGACTAGCGGATCCTACAATGAGCAGTTCTTC. This codes for CASSFWTSGSYNEQFF.

The V and J genes are TRBV6-6 and TRBJ1-1, with D tentatively TRBD1 (5 bases). The CDR3 contains 14 residues. Germline V gives CDR1 MNHNY, CDR2 SVGAGI (reference sequence). The germline V and J ends were trimmed by 6 bases and 0 bases, with 11 bases remaining between them. The CDR3 coding sequence is TGTGCCAGCAGCCGAGGACACATGAACACTGAAGCTTTCTTT. It encodes CASSRGHMNTEAFF.

This chain links TRBV5-1 with TRBJ2-3; the match to TRBD2 covers 9 bases. The germline V gene has CDR1 SGHRS and CDR2 YFSETQ. The CDR3 has 14 amino acids. The J segment lost 1 base and the V segment lost 5 bases, leaving 2 bases of the junction unmatched. The CDR3 nucleotides are TGCGCCAGCAGTAGCGGGGGCCGCACAGATACGCAGTATTTT. Amino acids: CASSSGGRTDTQYF.